The 21 T cell receptor beta chains below were found in one sample sequenced in a study of a mutant IDH1 vaccine in newly diagnosed glioma (dated by TCRdb to about 2021). Library generation was performed with the immunoSEQ multiplex PCR assay. Drawn from immuneACCESS, this table holds only the in-frame rearrangements with V and J called that TCRdb kept. Clones are partly lost; checked studies trace under half to an unresolved V gene and leave the rest unexplained. This sample gives fewer than 90,000 clones in total; 84% of them show up just once. About 12% of the sample comes from the top ten. What the time point label conveys for this sample: week 35, safety follow-up. Each vaccine dose was 300 ug of a 20-mer mutant IDH1 peptide in Montanide, given subcutaneously with topical imiquimod. No antigens are known for them. Sample: PBMCs, taken from a glioma patient whose treatment included an IDH1 peptide vaccine. These receptors all come from a young man with glioma.

In this sample, this clone turned up a few times. This chain joins TRBV7-9 and TRBJ2-7; D remains unclear. Germline CDR1 and CDR2: SEHNR and FQNEAQ (reference sequence). This CDR3 has 14 amino acids. Trimming shortened V by 2 bases and J by 7 bases, and 15 bases separated the two germline ends. In nucleotides, the CDR3 is TGTGCCAGCAGCTTACACCGACAAGAAGTGGAGCAGTACTTC. Protein sequence: CASSLHRQEVEQYF.

The V gene is TRBV30, the J gene TRBJ1-2; D is possibly TRBD1 (6 bases). Germline loops: CDR1 GTSNPN, CDR2 SVGIG (reference sequence). V was cut by 0 bases and J by 4 bases, with 12 bases left in between. CDR3 size: 14 residues. CDR3 bases: TGTGCCTGGAGTGTCACAGGGCCATCCTATGGCTACACCTTC. Encoded protein: CAWSVTGPSYGYTF.

This clone occurred a few times. The chain links TRBV7-9 to TRBJ1-1; D possibly corresponds to TRBD1 (5 bases). Germline V lookup: CDR1 SEHNR, CDR2 FQNEAQ (reference sequence). Trimming pared 5 bases from V and 0 bases from J, leaving 10 bases between. The CDR3 runs 14 residues. CDR3 nucleotide sequence: TGTGCCAGCAGCCCCCAGGGTTTGAACACTGAAGCTTTCTTT. Its translation is CASSPQGLNTEAFF.

The chain links TRBV11-2 to TRBJ2-1, with a possible D match to TRBD2 (5 bases). The CDR3 has 17 residues. V lost 0 bases and J lost 0, with 12 bases in between. Per the germline V gene, CDR1 is SGHAT and CDR2 is FQNNGV. The DNA of the CDR3 is TGTGCCAGCAGCTTAGATGAGCTGGGGAGCTCCTACAATGAGCAGTTCTTC. Translation: CASSLDELGSSYNEQFF.

In its sample, this clone was seen a few times. The chain uses TRBV6-5 and TRBJ1-1; D is unresolved. From germline, CDR1 is MNHEY and CDR2 SVGAGI. This CDR3 is built from 12 residues. Between the trimmed V and J ends, which lost 6 bases and 6 bases, there was a span of 11 bases. CDR3 in amino acids: CASRSWAAEAFF. DNA for the CDR3: TGTGCCAGCAGGAGTTGGGCCGCTGAAGCTTTCTTT.

This clone was recorded a few times. The rearrangement links TRBV5-3 to TRBJ1-5; D might be TRBD1 (6 bases). TRBV5-3 is treated as an ORF (open reading frame) with a function not yet certain. V was clipped by 10 bases and J by 2 bases, with 10 bases between them. This CDR3 spans 12 amino acids. The CDR3 DNA reads as TGTGCCCCGGGGGGCTGCAATCAGCCCCAGCATTTT. Its protein is CAPGGCNQPQHF.

This clone was observed once. Here the CDR3 DNA reads TGCGCCAGCAGCTTGACCCTTGCCCCCCAGGAAATAAGCAATCAGCCCCAGCATTTT. This gives the protein CASSLTLAPQEISNQPQHF. The chain links TRBV5-1 to TRBJ1-5; the D is unclear. The germline CDR1 and CDR2 sequences are SGHRS and YFSETQ. The CDR3 spans 19 residues. Trimming pared 1 base from V and 1 base from J, leaving 21 bases between.

The V call is TRBV27, the J call TRBJ2-2, with a tentative D call TRBD2 (6 bases). There are 18 residues in the CDR3. The germline V and J ends were trimmed by 2 bases and 0 bases, with 16 bases remaining between them. Germline CDR1 MNHEY, CDR2 SMNVEV (reference sequence). The DNA of the CDR3 is TGTGCCAGCAGTTTACCCGGCGGCGGGACCGCGAACACCGGGGAGCTGTTTTTT. It is translated as CASSLPGGGTANTGELFF.

V and J are TRBV5-4 and TRBJ2-7; 10 bases are shared with TRBD1. The germline CDR1 and CDR2 sequences are SGHNT and YYREEE (reference sequence). V shed 4 bases and J 6 bases; nucleotides not matched to a gene: 4. CDR3 length: 13 amino acids. This CDR3 reads CASSPGTGVEQYF. DNA of the CDR3: TGTGCCAGCAGCCCCGGGACAGGGGTCGAGCAGTACTTC.

V usage is TRBV21-1 and J usage is TRBJ1-2; TRBD1, as called in the table, went unchecked against the DNA. TRBV21-1 is a documented pseudogene. There are 16 residues in the CDR3. This CDR3 is CASSKATGTPEYGYTF. In nucleotides, the CDR3 is TGTGCCAGCAGCAAAGCGACGGGGACACCTGAATATGGCTACACCTTC.

As to this clone: A junction boundary mismatches the germline segment, possibly from a read error. V and J are TRBV7-7 and TRBJ2-5, with D hard to call. The germline CDR1 and CDR2 sequences are SSHAT and FNYEAQ (reference sequence). The CDR3 is made up of 13 amino acids. The CDR3 coding sequence is TGTGCTAGCAGCTTAACTTTCACAGAGACCCAGTACTTC. This codes for CASSLTFTETQYF. Full variable domain (rest looked up from reference TRBV7-7 and TRBJ2-5): GAGVSQSPRYKVTKRGQDVTLRCDPISSHATLYWYQQALGQGPEFLTYFNYEAQPDKSGLPSDRFSAERPEGSISTLTIQRTEQRDSAMYRCASSLTFTETQYFGPGTRLLVL.

This clone turned up a few times. V gene TRBV6-4 combines with J gene TRBJ2-6, with D possibly TRBD2 on 5 matching bases. V lost 10 bases and J lost 1, with 11 bases in between. CDR3 size: 14 residues. CDR1 is MRHNA and CDR2 is SNTAGT in the germline V gene. The CDR3 reads CATRGDSGANVLTF. The CDR3 DNA reads TGTGCCACTCGGGGAGATTCTGGGGCCAACGTCCTGACTTTC.

This chain links TRBV9 with TRBJ2-7; TRBD1 is a possible D gene (6 bases). The ends were cut back, 2 bases at V and 2 bases at J, with 14 bases in the middle. Germline assignment: CDR1 SGDLS and CDR2 YYNGEE. The CDR3 totals 15 residues. CDR3 region: CASSVSQGSAYEQYF. In DNA form, the CDR3 reads TGTGCCAGCAGCGTTTCACAGGGTTCGGCCTACGAGCAGTACTTC.

This clone was detected once. DNA for the CDR3: TGTGCCAGCAGTGGCCTAGTAGGGGGGCGGGAGCAGTACTTC. It encodes CASSGLVGGREQYF. This chain connects TRBV6-1 to TRBJ2-7; the D call may be TRBD1 or TRBD2 (6 bases each). V was cut by 4 bases and J by 7 bases, with 17 bases left in between. Per germline, CDR1 MNHNS and CDR2 SASEGT. The length of the CDR3 is 14 residues.

The chain uses TRBV7-9 and TRBJ2-1; 14 bases fit TRBD2. The CDR3 consists of 18 residues. Trimming took 5 bases from V and 7 from J; bases not matched to a gene: 13. CDR1 is SEHNR and CDR2 is FQNEAQ in the germline V gene (reference sequence). The CDR3 region is CASSLPNRLAGGGNEQFF. As DNA, the CDR3 is TGTGCCAGCAGCCTACCTAACCGACTAGCGGGAGGGGGGAATGAGCAGTTCTTC.

The chain joins TRBV29-1 to TRBJ2-7; TRBD2 aligns across 8 bases. The trim removed 6 bases at V and 3 bases at J, leaving 7 bases unmatched. CDR3 length: 13 residues. Germline CDR1 and CDR2: SQVTM and ANQGSEA. The CDR3 DNA sequence: TGCAGCGTACCTAGCGGGCGCCTCTACGAGCAGTACTTC. It codes for CSVPSGRLYEQYF.

V usage is TRBV5-1 and J usage is TRBJ1-5, with D possibly matching TRBD1 (5 bases). The V and J ends lost 4 bases and 2 bases respectively, with 13 bases between them. This CDR3 spans 15 amino acids. Germline V lookup: CDR1 SGHRS, CDR2 YFSETQ. CDR3: CASSPLGGGNQPQHF. The CDR3 DNA follows: TGCGCCAGCAGCCCCCTGGGGGGAGGCAATCAGCCCCAGCATTTT.

The V and J genes are TRBV7-9 and TRBJ2-7; TRBD1 agrees at 8 bases. Germline lookup yields CDR1 SEHNR and CDR2 FQNEAQ (reference sequence). The J segment lost 3 bases and the V segment lost 2 bases, leaving 12 bases of the junction unmatched. CDR3 size: 17 residues. CDR3 in DNA: TGTGCCAGCAGCTTAAACGTAGAGACAGGGGATATCTACGAGCAGTACTTC. This gives the protein CASSLNVETGDIYEQYF. The complete variable domain, with remaining parts taken from reference TRBV7-9 and TRBJ2-7, reads DTGVSQNPRHKITKRGQNVTFRCDPISEHNRLYWYRQTLGQGPEFLTYFQNEAQLEKSRLLSDRFSAERPKGSFSTLEIQRTEQGDSAMYLCASSLNVETGDIYEQYFGPGTRLTVT.

The CDR3 nucleotides are TGCAGCGGGGGACAGGGACGCTATGGCTACACCTTC. Its protein is CSGGQGRYGYTF. This sequence joins TRBV29-1 and TRBJ1-2; 9 nucleotides align to TRBD1. Trimming cost V 7 bases and J 4 bases; bases outside gene matches: 4. The germline V gene encodes CDR1 SQVTM and CDR2 ANQGSEA. CDR3 length equals 12 residues. The complete variable domain, with remaining parts taken from reference TRBV29-1 and TRBJ1-2, reads SAVISQKPSRDICQRGTSLTIQCQVDSQVTMMFWYRQQPGQSLTLIATANQGSEATYESGFVIDKFPISRPNLTFSTLTVSNMSPEDSSIYLCSGGQGRYGYTFGSGTRLTVV.

V gene TRBV6-6 combines with J gene TRBJ1-3; TRBD1 matches at 7 bases. The CDR3 totals 14 residues. Trimming took 6 bases from V and 7 from J; bases not matched to a gene: 9. Germline V gene lookup returns CDR1 MNHNY and CDR2 SVGAGI (reference sequence). The CDR3 coding sequence is TGTGCCAGCAGAGACGCAGGGGGTGGGAACACCATATATTTT. It translates to CASRDAGGGNTIYF.

As for this clone: At one of its ends the junction is not consistent with the germline gene, which may arise from a read error. The CDR3 sequence: CAGRGGSRTPTF. DNA of the CDR3: TGTGCCGGACGGGGGGGTTCGAGGACGCCGACTTTT. The V call is TRBV30, the J call TRBJ1-3, with a weak D call TRBD1 (5 bases). CDR3 length: 12 residues. Germline values: CDR1 GTSNPN, CDR2 SVGIG (reference sequence).